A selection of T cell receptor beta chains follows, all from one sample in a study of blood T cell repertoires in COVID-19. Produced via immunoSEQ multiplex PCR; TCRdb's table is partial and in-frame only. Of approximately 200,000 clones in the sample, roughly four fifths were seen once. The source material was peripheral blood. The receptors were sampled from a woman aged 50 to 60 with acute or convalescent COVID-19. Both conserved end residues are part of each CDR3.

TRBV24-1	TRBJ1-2	CATSDVGTGNYGYTF
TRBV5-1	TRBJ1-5	CASSLEGGNQPQHF
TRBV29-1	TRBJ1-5	CSVRAGTGLQPQHF
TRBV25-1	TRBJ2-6	CAIPRGGAPWFGANVLTF
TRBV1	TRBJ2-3	CTSSQDWGPGLPSTDTQYF
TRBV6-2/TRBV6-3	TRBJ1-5	CASTPGDRAGGQPQHF
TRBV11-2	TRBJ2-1	CASSLVAGGLPNEQFF
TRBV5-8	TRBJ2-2	CASSLGTASGTGELFF
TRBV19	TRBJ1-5	CASSPGQNHQPQHF
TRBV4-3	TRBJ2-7	CASSARTGDYEQYF
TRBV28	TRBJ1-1	CASKRGNTEAFF
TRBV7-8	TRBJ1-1	CASSFQGRTTEAFF
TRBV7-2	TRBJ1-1	CASSFAGGSAEAFF
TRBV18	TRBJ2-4	CASSLNGLPPKNIQYF
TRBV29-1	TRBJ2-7	CSVRRTGANYEQYF
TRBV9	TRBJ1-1	CASSVTGGESSGAFF